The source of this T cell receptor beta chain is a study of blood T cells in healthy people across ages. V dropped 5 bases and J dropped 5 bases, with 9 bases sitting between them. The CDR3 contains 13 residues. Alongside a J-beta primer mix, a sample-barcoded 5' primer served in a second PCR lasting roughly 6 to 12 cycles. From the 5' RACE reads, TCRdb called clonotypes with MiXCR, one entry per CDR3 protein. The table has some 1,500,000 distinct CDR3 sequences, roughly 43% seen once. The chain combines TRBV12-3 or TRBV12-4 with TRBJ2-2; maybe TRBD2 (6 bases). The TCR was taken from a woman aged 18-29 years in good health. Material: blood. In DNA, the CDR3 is TGTGCCAGCAGTGCGGGGTTTACCGGGGAGCTGTTTTTT. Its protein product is CASSAGFTGELFF.